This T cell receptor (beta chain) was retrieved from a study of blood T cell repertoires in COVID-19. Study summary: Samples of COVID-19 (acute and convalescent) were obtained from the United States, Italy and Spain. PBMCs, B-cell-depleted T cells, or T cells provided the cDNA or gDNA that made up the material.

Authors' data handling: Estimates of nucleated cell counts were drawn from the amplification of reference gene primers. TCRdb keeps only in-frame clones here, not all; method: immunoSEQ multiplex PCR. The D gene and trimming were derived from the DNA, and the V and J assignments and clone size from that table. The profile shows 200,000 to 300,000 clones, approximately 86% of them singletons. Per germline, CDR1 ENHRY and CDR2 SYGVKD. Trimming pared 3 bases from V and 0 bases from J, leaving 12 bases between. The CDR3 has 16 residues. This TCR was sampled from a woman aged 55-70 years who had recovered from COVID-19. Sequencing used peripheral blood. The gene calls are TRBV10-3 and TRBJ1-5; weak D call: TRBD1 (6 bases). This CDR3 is CAISDRGPYSNQPQHF. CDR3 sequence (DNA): TGTGCCATCAGTGACAGGGGCCCGTATAGCAATCAGCCCCAGCATTTT.